The present TCR beta chain was sequenced within a study of blood T cell repertoires in COVID-19. CDR3 size: 13 residues. CDR1 is SGHNT and CDR2 is YENEEA in the germline V gene. The V gene end was trimmed by 3 bases and the J gene end by 7 bases; junction bases not matched to a gene: 0. Clones were read by immunoSEQ multiplex PCR, and TCRdb kept only the in-frame ones, dropping some. The sample yields around 300,000 clones, almost 90% seen once. Participants came from 20 to 25 US areas, aged about 18 to 89 years. V and J are TRBV11-3 and TRBJ1-6; 7 nucleotides agree with TRBD1. Material: PBMCs or T cells enriched from blood (not recorded which). The sequence was collected from a young woman with acute COVID-19. This CDR3 is CASSLTGNSPLHF. As DNA, the CDR3 is TGTGCCAGCAGCTTGACAGGGAATTCACCCCTCCACTTT.